The T cell receptor (beta chain) under discussion was sequenced for a study of CD8 T cells in ankylosing spondylitis (dated by TCRdb to the late 2010s). The study in broad terms: T cell receptor beta repertoires were profiled in healthy donors and ankylosing spondylitis patients so that disease-linked TCR variants could be found. The full study cohort was made up of about 24 ankylosing spondylitis patients and roughly 100 healthy donors. Peripheral blood was sampled, and synovial fluid was additionally collected from ankylosing spondylitis patients. Paper-wide results and their limitations: The disease-linked clones had a CD8+ phenotype and were found at relatively low frequencies in peripheral blood. The disease-linked clones were reported as significantly enriched in matched synovial fluid samples from ankylosing spondylitis patients. Some of the motif variants had been reported before in the synovial fluid and blood of reactive arthritis patients, a finding that suggests common disease-initiation mechanisms. A TCR beta motif made up of eight or nine highly homologous amino acid variants appeared to be characteristic of blood from ankylosing spondylitis patients.

V is reduced by 1 base and J by 7 bases, leaving a spacing of 8 bases between them. From a lookup of the germline V gene, CDR1 and CDR2 are SGHTA and FQGNSA. From its cysteine to its phenylalanine, the CDR3 spans 13 amino acids. Only the CDR3 DNA is retained, 39 bases long and in frame from the first base. To note about this clonotype: Its antigen has not been determined. The input lacks base qualities; no much larger clone sits a single base away.

This sample was sequenced with an Illumina HiSeq 2500. Quantitative 5'-RACE with molecular barcodes was the method used to prepare the TCR beta libraries. In the source study's methods: A new computational method based on a probabilistic model of VDJ rearrangement was used to identify disease-linked TCR variants. The public reads were quality trimmed at Q25 with fastp and then assembled into clones with MiXCR by TCRdb, keeping productive beta chains. Rows are unified per CDR3 protein, each entry keeping the most common DNA and genes. The V and J calls shown here were made by TCRdb, not taken from the authors' results. The sample data list 200,000 to 250,000 distinct CDR3 sequences, and roughly 32% of these were observed just once. Around 4.5% of the sample is taken by the ten largest.

Sequencing input: blood, either unsorted or a sorted T cell fraction (not recorded which). The chain is made from TRBV7-2 and TRBJ1-5; the D gene lacks a confident call. The receptor was isolated from a male donor with ankylosing spondylitis or in good health (not recorded which). The nucleotides read TGTGCCAGCAGCTTAGACGAGGACCAGCCCCAGCATTTT. Translated, it gives CASSLDEDQPQHF. The reference TRBV7-2 and TRBJ1-5 proteins fill in what lies around the CDR3, so the full variable domain reads GAGVSQSPSNKVTEKGKDVELRCDPISGHTALYWYRQSLGQGLEFLIYFQGNSAPDKSGLPSDRFSAERTGGSVSTLTIQRTQQEDSAVYLCASSLDEDQPQHFGDGTRLSIL.